This T cell receptor (beta chain) was identified in a study of blood T cell repertoires in COVID-19. Study-level information: Some COVID-19 samples were acute and others convalescent; all came from the United States, Italy and Spain. PBMCs, B-cell-depleted T cells, or T cells were the source of the cDNA or gDNA that made up the material.

V dropped 3 bases and J dropped 4; count of bases not matched to a gene: 8. CDR3 size: 16 residues. Looked up from germline, CDR1 is SGHTA and CDR2 is FQGTGA. Study processing details: The authors estimated nucleated cell counts from reference gene primer amplification. Sequenced by immunoSEQ multiplex PCR; TCRdb stores in-frame clones only, minus some. For V, J and clone size, that table is used; D and trimming come from the DNA. This table has about 170,000 clones, around 84% appearing once. Enrollment of patients from Seattle took place during active infection, with longitudinal follow-up. Sequenced input: peripheral blood. The TCR sequence derives from a woman aged 70-85 years with COVID-19, enrolled during active disease. This chain links TRBV7-3 with TRBJ2-5, with 10 nucleotides matching TRBD2. The CDR3 region has the DNA TGTGCCAGCAGCTTGGGGACAGCGGGGGGGCGAGAGACCCAGTACTTC. As protein: CASSLGTAGGRETQYF. The entire variable domain, with the rest obtained from reference TRBV7-3 and TRBJ2-5, is as follows: GAGVSQTPSNKVTEKGKYVELRCDPISGHTALYWYRQSLGQGPEFLIYFQGTGAADDSGLPNDRFFAVRPEGSVSTLKIQRTERGDSAVYLCASSLGTAGGRETQYFGPGTRLLVL.